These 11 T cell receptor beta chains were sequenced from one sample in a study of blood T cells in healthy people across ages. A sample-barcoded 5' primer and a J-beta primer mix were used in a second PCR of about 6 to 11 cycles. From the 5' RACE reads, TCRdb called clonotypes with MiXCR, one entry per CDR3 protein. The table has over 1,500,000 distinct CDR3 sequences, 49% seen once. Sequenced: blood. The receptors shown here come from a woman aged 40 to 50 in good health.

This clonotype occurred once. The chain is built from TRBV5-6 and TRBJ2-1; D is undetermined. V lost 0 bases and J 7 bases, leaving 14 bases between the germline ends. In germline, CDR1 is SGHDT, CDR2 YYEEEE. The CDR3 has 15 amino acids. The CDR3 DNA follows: TGTGCCAGCAGCTTGGAGCGACTTGGGCGTAATGAGCAGTTCTTC. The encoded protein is CASSLERLGRNEQFF. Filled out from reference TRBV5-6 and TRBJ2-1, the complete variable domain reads DAGVTQSPTHLIKTRGQQVTLRCSPKSGHDTVSWYQQALGQGPQFIFQYYEEEERQRGNFPDRFSGHQFPNYSSELNVNALLLGDSALYLCASSLERLGRNEQFFGPGTRLTVL.

Here the CDR3 reads CASSAGTNPSYGYTF. The DNA of the CDR3 is TGTGCCAGCAGTGCAGGGACCAACCCCTCATATGGCTACACCTTC. J is TRBJ1-2 and V is TRBV6-4, with a possible D match to TRBD1 (5 bases). The CDR3 runs to 15 residues. V lost 4 bases to trimming and J lost 5 bases, with 17 bases between them. Germline values: CDR1 MRHNA, CDR2 SNTAGT.

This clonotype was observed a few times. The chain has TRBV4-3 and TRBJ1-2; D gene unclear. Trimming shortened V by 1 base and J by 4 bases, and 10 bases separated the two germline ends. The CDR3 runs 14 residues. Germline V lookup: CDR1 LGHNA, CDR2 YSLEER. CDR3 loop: CASSQGRWAYGYTF. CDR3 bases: TGCGCCAGCAGCCAAGGACGGTGGGCCTATGGCTACACCTTC.

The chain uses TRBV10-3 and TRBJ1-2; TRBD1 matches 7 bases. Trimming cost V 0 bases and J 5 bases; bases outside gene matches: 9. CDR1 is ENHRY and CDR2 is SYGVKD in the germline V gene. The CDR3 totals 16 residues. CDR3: CAISESTRGVRYGYTF. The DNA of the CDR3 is TGTGCCATCAGTGAGTCGACCAGGGGGGTTCGATATGGCTACACCTTC.

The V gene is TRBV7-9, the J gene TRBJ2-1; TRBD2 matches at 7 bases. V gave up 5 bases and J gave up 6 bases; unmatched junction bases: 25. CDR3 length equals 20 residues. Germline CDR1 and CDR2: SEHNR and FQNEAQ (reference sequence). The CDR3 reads CASSPRVAGEKFGMSNEQFF. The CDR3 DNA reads TGTGCCAGCAGCCCCCGTGTGGCGGGGGAGAAATTCGGAATGAGCAATGAGCAGTTCTTC.

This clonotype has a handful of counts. Here the CDR3 DNA reads TGTGCCAGCCCACAGGGGGCAGTACGGTACAATGAGCAGTTCTTC. Protein sequence: CASPQGAVRYNEQFF. J is TRBJ2-1 and V is TRBV21-1; the table assigns TRBD1, which was not confirmed against the DNA. TRBV21-1 is a pseudogene locus. The CDR3 has 15 residues.

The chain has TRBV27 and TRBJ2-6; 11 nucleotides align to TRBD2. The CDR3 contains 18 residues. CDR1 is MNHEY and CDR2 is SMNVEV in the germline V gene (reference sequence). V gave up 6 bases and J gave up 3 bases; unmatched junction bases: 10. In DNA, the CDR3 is TGTGCCAGCAGCCGACTAGCGGGGCTATCGGGTGGGGCCAACGTCCTGACTTTC. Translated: CASSRLAGLSGGANVLTF.

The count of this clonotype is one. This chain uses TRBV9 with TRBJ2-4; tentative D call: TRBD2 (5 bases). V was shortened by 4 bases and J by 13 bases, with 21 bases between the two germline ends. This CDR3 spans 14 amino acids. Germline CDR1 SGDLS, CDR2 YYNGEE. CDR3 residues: CASSPLGTRGEQYF. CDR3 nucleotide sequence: TGTGCCAGCAGCCCCCTCGGCACACGGGGTGAGCAGTACTTC.

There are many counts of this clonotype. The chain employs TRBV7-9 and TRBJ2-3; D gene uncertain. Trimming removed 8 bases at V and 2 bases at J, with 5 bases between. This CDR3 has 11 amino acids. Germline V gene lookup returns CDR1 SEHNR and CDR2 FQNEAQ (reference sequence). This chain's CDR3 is CASGDTDTQYF. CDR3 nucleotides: TGTGCCAGCGGCGACACAGATACGCAGTATTTT.

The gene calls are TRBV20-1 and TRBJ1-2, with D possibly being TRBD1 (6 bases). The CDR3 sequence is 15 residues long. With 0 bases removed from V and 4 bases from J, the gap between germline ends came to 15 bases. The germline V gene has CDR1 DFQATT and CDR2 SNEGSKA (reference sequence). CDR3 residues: CSARDPDRPGYGYTF. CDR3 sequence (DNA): TGCAGTGCTAGAGATCCCGACAGGCCGGGCTATGGCTACACCTTC.

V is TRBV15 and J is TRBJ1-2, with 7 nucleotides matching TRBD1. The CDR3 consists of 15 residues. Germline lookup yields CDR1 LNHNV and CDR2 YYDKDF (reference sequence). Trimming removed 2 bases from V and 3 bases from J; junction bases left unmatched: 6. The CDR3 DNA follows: TGTGCCACCAGCAGACCCCATGACAGGGACTATGGCTACACCTTC. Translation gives CATSRPHDRDYGYTF.